The 8 T cell receptor beta chains in this list originate from one sample, sequenced in a study of CD8 T cells in Susac syndrome (dated 2019 in TCRdb). The method behind the library was the immunoSEQ multiplex PCR assay. RNA was extracted using the RNeasy kit, and about 0.45 to 1 microgram was reverse transcribed with random hexamers. TCRdb took the public reads, trimmed them with fastp at Q25, ran MiXCR for clone calling and kept in-frame beta chains. Rows matching on CDR3 protein sequence are summarized as one entry with the most common DNA and genes. This sample gives about 120,000 distinct CDR3 sequences in total; just under 95% of them show up just once. 0.21% of the sample goes to the ten largest clones. The sample comprised CD8+ T cells from PBMCs. All receptors derive from a human donor with Susac syndrome.

CDR3 bases: TGTGCCACCGTTCTAGCGGGAAGCAATTACAATGAGCAGTTCTTC. It yields the protein CATVLAGSNYNEQFF. The chain uses TRBV15 and TRBJ2-1; 9 bases agree with TRBD2. The germline V gene has CDR1 LNHNV and CDR2 YYDKDF (reference sequence). The CDR3 is 15 amino acids. The V segment lost 8 bases and the J segment 4 bases; nucleotides outside the gene matches: 9.

V is TRBV27 and J is TRBJ2-7; a weak D match, TRBD2 (5 bases). This CDR3 spans 13 amino acids. The V gene lost 3 bases and the J gene lost 3 bases, with 9 bases spanning the gap. In germline, CDR1 is MNHEY, CDR2 SMNVEV (reference sequence). CDR3 sequence: CASSLAGNYEQYF. The CDR3 region has the DNA TGTGCCAGCAGTTTGGCCGGGAACTACGAGCAGTACTTC.

The chain recombines TRBV13 with TRBJ2-2; the D gene is possibly TRBD2 (5 bases). Germline CDR1 PRHDT, CDR2 FYEKMQ (reference sequence). Trimming removed 8 bases at V and 6 bases at J, with 13 bases between. The CDR3 runs 13 residues. Here the CDR3 reads CASGPEAPGELFF. The CDR3 coding sequence is TGTGCCAGCGGGCCGGAGGCCCCCGGGGAGCTGTTTTTT.

The V and J genes are TRBV29-1 and TRBJ1-6, with D perhaps matching TRBD1 (5 bases). Germline loops: CDR1 SQVTM, CDR2 ANQGSEA. The CDR3 has 13 residues. V lost 4 bases, J lost 9 bases, and 13 bases lay in between. CDR3 sequence (DNA): TGCAGCGTTGGGGAAGGGGAGAGTTCACCCCTCCACTTT. This translates into CSVGEGESSPLHF.

The V and J genes are TRBV2 and TRBJ2-5, with D perhaps TRBD2 (5 bases). Germline lookup yields CDR1 SNHLY and CDR2 FYNNEI. The CDR3 spans 14 residues. Trimming took off 8 bases at V and 7 bases at J, with 20 bases between the two ends. Here the CDR3 reads CASCSGLGRWTQYF. The CDR3 DNA is TGTGCCAGCTGCTCTGGACTGGGGAGATGGACCCAGTACTTC. Drawing the rest from reference TRBV2 and TRBJ2-5, the complete variable domain is EPEVTQTPSHQVTQMGQEVILRCVPISNHLYFYWYRQILGQKVEFLVSFYNNEISEKSEIFDDQFSVERPDGSNFTLKIRSTKLEDSAMYFCASCSGLGRWTQYFGPGTRLLVL.

J is TRBJ2-3 and V is TRBV4-3; D is unresolved. Trimming shortened V by 1 base and J by 6 bases, and 11 bases separated the two germline ends. Germline V CDR1 and CDR2: LGHNA, YSLEER. The CDR3 loop spans 14 amino acids. The CDR3 bases are TGCGCCAGCAGCCAAGTGGATGGTTGGGATACGCAGTATTTT. Encoded protein: CASSQVDGWDTQYF.

The genes are TRBV28 and TRBJ2-5; 7 nucleotides match TRBD2. The J segment lost 4 bases and the V segment lost 5 bases, leaving 1 base of the junction unmatched. Germline loops: CDR1 MDHEN, CDR2 SYDVKM. This CDR3 is 12 amino acids long. The DNA for the CDR3 is TGTGCCAGCAGTGTAGCGGGAGAGACCCAGTACTTC. Residues: CASSVAGETQYF.

This clonotype was detected only once. The chain employs TRBV19 and TRBJ2-1; tentatively, D is TRBD2 (6 bases). This CDR3 has 12 amino acids. Looked up from germline, CDR1 is LNHDA and CDR2 is SQIVND (reference sequence). Trimming took off 3 bases at V and 9 bases at J, with 9 bases between the two ends. The CDR3 DNA reads TGTGCCAGTAGTATCGGGGGATCTGAGCAGTTCTTC. Its translation is CASSIGGSEQFF.